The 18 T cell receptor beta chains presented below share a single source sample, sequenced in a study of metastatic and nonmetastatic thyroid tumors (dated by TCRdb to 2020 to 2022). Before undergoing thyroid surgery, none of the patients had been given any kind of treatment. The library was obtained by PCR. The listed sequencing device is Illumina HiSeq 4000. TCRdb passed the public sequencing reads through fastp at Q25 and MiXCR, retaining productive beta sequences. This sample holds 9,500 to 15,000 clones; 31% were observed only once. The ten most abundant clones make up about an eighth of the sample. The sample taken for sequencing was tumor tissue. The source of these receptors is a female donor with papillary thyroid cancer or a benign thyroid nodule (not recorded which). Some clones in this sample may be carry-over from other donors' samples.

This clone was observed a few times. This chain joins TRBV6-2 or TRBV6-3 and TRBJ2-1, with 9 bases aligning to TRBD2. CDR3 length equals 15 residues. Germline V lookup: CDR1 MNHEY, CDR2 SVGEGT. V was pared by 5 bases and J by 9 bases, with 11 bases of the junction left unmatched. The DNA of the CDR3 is TGTGCCAGCAGTACCCCTCTAGCGGGAAGGGCTGAGCAGTTCTTC. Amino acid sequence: CASSTPLAGRAEQFF.

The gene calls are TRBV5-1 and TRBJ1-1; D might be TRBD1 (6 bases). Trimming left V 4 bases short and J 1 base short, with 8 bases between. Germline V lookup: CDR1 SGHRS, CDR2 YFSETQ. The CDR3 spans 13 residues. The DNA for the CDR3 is TGCGCCAGCAGCACAGGGCAGAACACTGAAGCTTTCTTT. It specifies CASSTGQNTEAFF.

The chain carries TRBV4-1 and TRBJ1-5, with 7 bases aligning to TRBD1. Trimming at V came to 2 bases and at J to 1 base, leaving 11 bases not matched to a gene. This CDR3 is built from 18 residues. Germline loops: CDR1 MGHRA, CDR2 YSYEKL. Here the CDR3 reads CASSQRGGGVSSNQPQHF. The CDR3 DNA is TGCGCCAGCAGCCAACGAGGGGGCGGAGTCTCGAGCAATCAGCCCCAGCATTTT.

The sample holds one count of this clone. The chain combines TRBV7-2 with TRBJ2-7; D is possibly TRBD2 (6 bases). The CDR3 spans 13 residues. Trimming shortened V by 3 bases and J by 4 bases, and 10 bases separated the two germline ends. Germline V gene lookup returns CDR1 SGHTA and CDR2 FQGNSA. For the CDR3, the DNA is TGTGCCAGCAGCTTGGGACGGGAGTACGAGCAGTACTTC. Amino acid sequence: CASSLGREYEQYF.

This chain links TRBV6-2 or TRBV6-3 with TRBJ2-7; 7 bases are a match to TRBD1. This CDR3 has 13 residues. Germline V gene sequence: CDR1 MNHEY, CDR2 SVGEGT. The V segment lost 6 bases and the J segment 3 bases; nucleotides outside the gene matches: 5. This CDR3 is CASRRDRNYEQYF. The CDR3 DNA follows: TGTGCCAGCAGACGGGACAGAAACTACGAGCAGTACTTC.

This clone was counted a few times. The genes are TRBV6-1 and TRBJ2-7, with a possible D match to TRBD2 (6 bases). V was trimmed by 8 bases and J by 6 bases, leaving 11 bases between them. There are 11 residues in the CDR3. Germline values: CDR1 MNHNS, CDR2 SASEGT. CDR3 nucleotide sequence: TGTGCCAGCGGGGGGTTTCGCGAGCAGTACTTC. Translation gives CASGGFREQYF.

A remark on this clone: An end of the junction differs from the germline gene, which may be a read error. The CDR3 region has the DNA TGTGTCAGCAGAGAGGAAGGAGCGTTCATGGATGAGCAGTTCTTC. As protein: CVSREEGAFMDEQFF. This rearrangement joins TRBV6-1 to TRBJ2-1; D gene unclear. The CDR3 consists of 15 residues. The germline V gene encodes CDR1 MNHNS and CDR2 SASEGT.

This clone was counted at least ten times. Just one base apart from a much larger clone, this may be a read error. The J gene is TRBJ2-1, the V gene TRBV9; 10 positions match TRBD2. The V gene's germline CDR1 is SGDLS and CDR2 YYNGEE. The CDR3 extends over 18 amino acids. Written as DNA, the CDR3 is TGTGCCAACAGCGTAGGTGCGTCGCTAGCGGGAGCTTACAATGAGCAGTTCTTC. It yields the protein CANSVGASLAGAYNEQFF.

In nucleotides, the CDR3 is TGCGCCAGCAGCCAAGCGGGCGGATCGAAAAATGAGCAGTTCTTC. It translates to CASSQAGGSKNEQFF. The chain is built from TRBV4-1 and TRBJ2-1; D not certain. Germline CDR1 reads MGHRA; CDR2 reads YSYEKL. Trimming took off 1 base at V and 7 bases at J, with 14 bases between the two ends. The CDR3 contains 15 residues.

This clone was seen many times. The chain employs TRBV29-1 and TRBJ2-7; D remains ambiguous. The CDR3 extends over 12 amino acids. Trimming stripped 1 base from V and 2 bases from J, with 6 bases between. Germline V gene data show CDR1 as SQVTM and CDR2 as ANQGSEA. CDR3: CSVEAGPYEQYF. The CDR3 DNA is TGCAGCGTTGAAGCGGGTCCCTACGAGCAGTACTTC.

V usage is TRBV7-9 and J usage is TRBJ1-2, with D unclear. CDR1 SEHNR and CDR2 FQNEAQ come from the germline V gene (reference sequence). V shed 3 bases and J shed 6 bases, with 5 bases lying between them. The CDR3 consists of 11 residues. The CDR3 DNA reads TGTGCCAGCAGCTTTGGTAATGGCTACACCTTC. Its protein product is CASSFGNGYTF.

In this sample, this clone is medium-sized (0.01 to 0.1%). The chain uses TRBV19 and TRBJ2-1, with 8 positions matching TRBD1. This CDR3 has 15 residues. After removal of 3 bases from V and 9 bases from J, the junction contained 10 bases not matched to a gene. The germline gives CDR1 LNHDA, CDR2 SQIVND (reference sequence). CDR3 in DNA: TGTGCCAGTAGTATTAAGGGCAGGGGGCATGGTGAGCAGTTCTTC. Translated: CASSIKGRGHGEQFF.

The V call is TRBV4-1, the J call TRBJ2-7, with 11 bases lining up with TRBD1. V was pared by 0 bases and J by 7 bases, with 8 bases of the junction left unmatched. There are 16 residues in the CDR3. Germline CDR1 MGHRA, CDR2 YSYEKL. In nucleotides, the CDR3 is TGCGCCAGCAGCCAAGATATGGGACAGGGGGTATATGAGCAGTACTTC. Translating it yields CASSQDMGQGVYEQYF.

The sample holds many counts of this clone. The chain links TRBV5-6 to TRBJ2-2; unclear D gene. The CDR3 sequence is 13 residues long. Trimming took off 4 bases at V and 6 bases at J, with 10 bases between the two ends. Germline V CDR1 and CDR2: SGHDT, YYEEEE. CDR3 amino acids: CASSLWSPGELFF. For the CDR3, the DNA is TGTGCCAGCAGCCTCTGGTCGCCCGGGGAGCTGTTTTTT.

CDR3 sequence reads: CSARSTLNQPQHF. CDR3 sequence (DNA): TGCAGTGCTCGCTCTACACTAAATCAGCCCCAGCATTTT. The V and J genes are TRBV20-1 and TRBJ1-5, with D unresolved. CDR1 DFQATT and CDR2 SNEGSKA come from the germline V gene (reference sequence). With 5 bases removed from V and 4 bases from J, the gap between germline ends came to 12 bases. This CDR3 is built from 13 residues.

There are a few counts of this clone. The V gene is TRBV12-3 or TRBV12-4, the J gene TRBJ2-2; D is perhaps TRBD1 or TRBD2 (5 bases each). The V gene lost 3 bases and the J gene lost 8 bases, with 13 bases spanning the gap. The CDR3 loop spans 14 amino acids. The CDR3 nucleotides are TGTGCCAGCAGTTTGTCCGGGGCTCGAGGGGAGCTGTTTTTT. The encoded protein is CASSLSGARGELFF.

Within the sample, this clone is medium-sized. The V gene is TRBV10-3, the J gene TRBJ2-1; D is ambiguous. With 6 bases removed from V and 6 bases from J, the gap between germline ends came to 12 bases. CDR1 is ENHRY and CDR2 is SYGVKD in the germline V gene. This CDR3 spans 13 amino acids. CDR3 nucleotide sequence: TGTGCCATCAGGGGCGTCGGAACCAATGAGCAGTTCTTC. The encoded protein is CAIRGVGTNEQFF.

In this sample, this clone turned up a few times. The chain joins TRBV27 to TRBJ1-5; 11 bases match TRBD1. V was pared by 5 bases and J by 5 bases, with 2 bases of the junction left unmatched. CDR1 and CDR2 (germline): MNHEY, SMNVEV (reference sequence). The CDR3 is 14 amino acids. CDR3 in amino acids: CASSPGQGDQPQHF. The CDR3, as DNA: TGTGCCAGCAGTCCGGGACAGGGGGATCAGCCCCAGCATTTT.